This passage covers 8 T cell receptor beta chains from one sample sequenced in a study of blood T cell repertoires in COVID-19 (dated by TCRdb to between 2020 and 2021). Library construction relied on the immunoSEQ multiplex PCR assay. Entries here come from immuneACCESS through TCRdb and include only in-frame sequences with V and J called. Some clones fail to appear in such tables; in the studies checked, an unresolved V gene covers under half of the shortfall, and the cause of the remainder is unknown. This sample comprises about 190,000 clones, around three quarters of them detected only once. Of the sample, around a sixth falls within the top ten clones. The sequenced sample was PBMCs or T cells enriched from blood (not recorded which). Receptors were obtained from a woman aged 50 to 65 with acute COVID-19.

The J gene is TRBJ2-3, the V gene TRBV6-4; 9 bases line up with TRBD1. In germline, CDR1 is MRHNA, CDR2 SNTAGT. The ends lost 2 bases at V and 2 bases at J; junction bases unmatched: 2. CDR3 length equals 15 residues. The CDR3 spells CASSDGTGTTDTQYF. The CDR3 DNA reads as TGTGCCAGCAGTGACGGGACAGGGACCACAGATACGCAGTATTTT.

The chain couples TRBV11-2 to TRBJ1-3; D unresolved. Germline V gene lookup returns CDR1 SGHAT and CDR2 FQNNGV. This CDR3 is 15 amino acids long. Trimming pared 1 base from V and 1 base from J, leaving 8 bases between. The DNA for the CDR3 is TGTGCCAGCAGCTTAGCTCCGGTGTCTGGAAACACCATATATTTT. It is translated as CASSLAPVSGNTIYF.

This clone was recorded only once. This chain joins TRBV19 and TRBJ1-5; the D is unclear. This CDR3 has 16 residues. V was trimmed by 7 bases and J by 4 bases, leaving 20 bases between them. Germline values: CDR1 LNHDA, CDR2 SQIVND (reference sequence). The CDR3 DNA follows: TGTGCCAGTATTCCCCCCCGAGGAGAAGGTAATCAGCCCCAGCATTTT. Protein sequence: CASIPPRGEGNQPQHF.

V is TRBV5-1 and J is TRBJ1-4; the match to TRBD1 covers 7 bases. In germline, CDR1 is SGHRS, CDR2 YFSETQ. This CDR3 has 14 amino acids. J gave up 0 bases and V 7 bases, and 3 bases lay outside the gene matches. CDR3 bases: TGCGCCAGCCCCCAGGGGGCAACTAATGAAAAACTGTTTTTT. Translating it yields CASPQGATNEKLFF.

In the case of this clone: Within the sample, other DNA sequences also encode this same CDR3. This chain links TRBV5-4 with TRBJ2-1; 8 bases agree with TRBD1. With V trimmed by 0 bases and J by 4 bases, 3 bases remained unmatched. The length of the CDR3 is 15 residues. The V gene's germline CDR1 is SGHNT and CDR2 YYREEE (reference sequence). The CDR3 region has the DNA TGTGCCAGCAGCTTGGGGACAGGGTCTTACAATGAGCAGTTCTTC. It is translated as CASSLGTGSYNEQFF.

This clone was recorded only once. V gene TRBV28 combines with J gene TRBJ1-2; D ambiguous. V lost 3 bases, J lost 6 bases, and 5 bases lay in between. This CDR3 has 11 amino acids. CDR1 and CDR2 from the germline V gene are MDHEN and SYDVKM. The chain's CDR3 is CASSFSDGYTF. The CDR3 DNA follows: TGTGCCAGCAGTTTTTCAGATGGCTACACCTTC.

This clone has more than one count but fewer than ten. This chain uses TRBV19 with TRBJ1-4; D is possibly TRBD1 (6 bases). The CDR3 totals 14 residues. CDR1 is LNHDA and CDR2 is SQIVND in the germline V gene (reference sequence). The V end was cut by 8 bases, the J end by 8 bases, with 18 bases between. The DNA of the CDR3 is TGTGCCAGTCACCAACAGGGATGGGGCGAAAAACTGTTTTTT. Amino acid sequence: CASHQQGWGEKLFF.

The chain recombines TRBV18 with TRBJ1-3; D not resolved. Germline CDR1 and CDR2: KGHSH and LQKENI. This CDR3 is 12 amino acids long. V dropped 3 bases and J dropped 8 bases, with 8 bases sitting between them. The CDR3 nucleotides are TGTGCCAGCTCACCCCTGGGAGACACCATATATTTT. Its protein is CASSPLGDTIYF.